This T cell receptor (beta chain) emerged from a study of blood T cell repertoires in COVID-19. For the study at large: Whether acute or convalescent, the COVID-19 samples came from the United States, Italy and Spain.

Per the germline V gene, CDR1 is MDHEN and CDR2 is SYDVKM. This CDR3 is 16 amino acids long. The germline V and J ends were trimmed by 2 bases and 4 bases, with 14 bases remaining between them. Libraries were prepared by immunoSEQ multiplex PCR; TCRdb keeps only in-frame clonotypes and omits some of them. This sample has tens of thousands of clones, with about 88% found just once. This clonotype was sampled from a man older than 75 with active or convalescent COVID-19. The sequenced sample consisted of peripheral blood. The chain recombines TRBV28 with TRBJ1-4; D is perhaps TRBD1 (6 bases). The DNA of the CDR3 is TGTGCCAGCAGTTTAAGACAGGTCCCGTATAATGAAAAACTGTTTTTT. Its protein product is CASSLRQVPYNEKLFF.